This TCR beta chain was profiled in a study of T cells after yellow fever vaccination. As for the study in general: It was SMART-Seq v4 Ultra Low Input that prepared the fractions with low cell numbers. Study-wide results and caveats: There was a possibility that FACS-sorted repertoires contained abundant clonotypes contaminating from the bulk population.

As regards this clonotype: Its antigen is unidentified.

One entry per CDR3 protein results from TCRdb running MiXCR on the 5' RACE reads. The repertoire holds approximately 170,000 distinct CDR3 sequences, approximately 10% seen once, with around 34% in the top ten. Trimming took off 1 base at V and 0 bases at J, with 8 bases between the two ends. Per the germline V gene, CDR1 is SGHRS and CDR2 is YFSETQ. The CDR3 spans 14 residues. Specimen: CD8+ T cells sorted from PBMCs, collected 15 days after the yellow fever booster vaccination. The source of this sequence is a man younger than 35 who received the YFV17D yellow fever vaccine. V gene TRBV5-1 combines with J gene TRBJ2-7, with D tentatively TRBD2 (5 bases). The CDR3 nucleotides read TGCGCCAGCAGCTTGAGGGAGAGCTCCTACGAGCAGTACTTC. It yields the protein CASSLRESSYEQYF.